These 8 T cell receptor beta chains originate from one sample sequenced in a study of identical twins. TCRdb processed the 5' RACE reads anew with MiXCR; each CDR3 protein has one entry. The sample has 1.5 million to 2 million distinct CDR3 sequences, less than 40% seen once. Specimen: cord blood. Receptors were obtained from a newborn girl in good health.

The rearrangement joins TRBV20-1 to TRBJ2-5; weak D call: TRBD2 (7 bases). The CDR3 sequence is 15 residues long. The V end lost 7 bases, the J end lost 1 base, and 19 bases lay between the germline ends. Per the germline V gene, CDR1 is DFQATT and CDR2 is SNEGSKA (reference sequence). The DNA of the CDR3 is TGCAGTGTTGTAACCGCCCGGGGGGCCCAAGAGACCCAGTACTTC. Its protein is CSVVTARGAQETQYF.

This clonotype was observed a handful of times. The rearrangement joins TRBV6-5 to TRBJ1-2; D not resolved. The germline V and J ends were trimmed by 0 bases and 5 bases, with 10 bases remaining between them. CDR3 size: 14 residues. CDR1 is MNHEY, CDR2 SVGAGI, per germline. CDR3: CASSYSAVGYGYTF. In nucleotides, the CDR3 is TGTGCCAGCAGTTACTCGGCAGTGGGGTATGGCTACACCTTC.

This clonotype was picked up a small number of times. This sequence joins TRBV20-1 and TRBJ2-1; TRBD2 aligns across 14 bases. The CDR3 consists of 18 residues. Germline V gene sequence: CDR1 DFQATT, CDR2 SNEGSKA (reference sequence). The ends lost 3 bases at V and 0 bases at J; junction bases unmatched: 7. The CDR3 nucleotides read TGCAGTGCTAGTGGACTAGCGGGGGGCCCAAGCTCCTACAATGAGCAGTTCTTC. As protein: CSASGLAGGPSSYNEQFF.

As for this clonotype: Likely a read error: the CDR3 ends without its conserved phenylalanine or tryptophan. Written as DNA, the CDR3 is TGCGCCAGCAGCTGGAAAGCGTGGGAGACCCAGTACTAC. It yields the protein CASSWKAWETQYY. The V call is TRBV5-1, the J call TRBJ2-5, with no clear D. V was cut by 3 bases and J by 5 bases, with 11 bases left in between. The CDR3 extends over 13 amino acids. Germline assignment: CDR1 SGHRS and CDR2 YFSETQ.

The chain joins TRBV21-1 to TRBJ2-7; the table's TRBD2 call for D was not verified on the DNA. TRBV21-1 is a known pseudogene. The length of the CDR3 is 19 residues. The CDR3 is CASSKDQPMEASYSYEQYF. The DNA for the CDR3 is TGTGCCAGCAGCAAAGACCAACCCATGGAGGCCAGTTACTCCTACGAGCAGTACTTC.

This clonotype was counted only a few times. This chain connects TRBV11-2 to TRBJ1-1, with no clear D. V lost 2 bases and J lost 4, with 2 bases in between. CDR1 and CDR2 (germline): SGHAT, FQNNGV. The CDR3 totals 11 residues. CDR3 region: CASSLLTEAFF. Here the CDR3 DNA reads TGTGCCAGCAGCTTACTCACTGAAGCTTTCTTT.

This rearrangement joins TRBV20-1 to TRBJ2-3, with 7 bases lining up with TRBD2. The ends lost 0 bases at V and 2 bases at J; junction bases unmatched: 5. The CDR3 is made up of 15 amino acids. From germline, CDR1 is DFQATT and CDR2 SNEGSKA (reference sequence). The CDR3 nucleotides are TGCAGTGCTAGAGAGTCCAGCGGGACCACAGATACGCAGTATTTT. Residues: CSARESSGTTDTQYF.

V is TRBV7-9 and J is TRBJ2-3; weak D call: TRBD2 (6 bases). Trimming stripped 5 bases from V and 6 bases from J, with 15 bases between. The CDR3 contains 14 residues. Germline CDR1 reads SEHNR; CDR2 reads FQNEAQ (reference sequence). The CDR3: CASSLGGPLDTQYF. CDR3 nucleotides: TGTGCCAGCAGCCTGGGGGGTCCCCTTGATACGCAGTATTTT.